This TCR beta chain was retrieved from a study of blood T cell repertoires in COVID-19. For the study at large: Samples came from the United States, Italy and Spain, spanning acute and convalescent COVID-19. PBMCs, B-cell-depleted T cells, or T cells provided the cDNA or gDNA that made up the material.

This clone was seen more than once but under ten times. Per the study methods: Amplification of reference gene primers provided the estimated nucleated cell counts. Measured with immunoSEQ multiplex PCR; TCRdb has only the in-frame clones, and not every one. Clone size and the V and J calls come from that table; the DNA yielded D and trimming. Of tens of thousands of clones listed, 86% were seen once; the top ten hold roughly 8.1%. CDR1 is MNHEY, CDR2 SMNVEV, per germline (reference sequence). Trimming left V 2 bases short and J 2 bases short, with 13 bases between. The CDR3 extends over 15 amino acids.

The sequenced sample consisted of peripheral blood. The rearrangement joins TRBV27 to TRBJ2-7; possible D gene TRBD1, 5 bases. This TCR was recovered from a man younger than 40 with acute or convalescent COVID-19. CDR3 sequence (DNA): TGTGCCAGCAGTTTAGTAGGTCGGACAACCTACGAGCAGTACTTC. It encodes CASSLVGRTTYEQYF.